The 23 T cell receptor beta chains given below trace back to one sample, sequenced in a study of T cell repertoires in cytomegalovirus infection. TCRdb analysed the reads with MiXCR anew, one entry per CDR3 protein. This sample carries about 450,000 distinct CDR3 sequences, 31% of them seen once, and the ten largest clones take roughly an eighth. The sequencing sample was made of PBMCs. Source of these receptors: a human donor in good health (CMV status not recorded). Some clones in this sample may be carry-over from other donors' samples.

This clonotype has ten or more counts. This chain's CDR3 is CASSLTSLPGETQYF. The DNA for the CDR3 is TGTGCCAGCAGCCTAACATCTCTCCCGGGAGAGACCCAGTACTTC. The chain has TRBV7-2 and TRBJ2-5; no firm D call. V shed 5 bases and J shed 4 bases, with 17 bases lying between them. This CDR3 has 15 residues. The germline V gene encodes CDR1 SGHTA and CDR2 FQGNSA.

The sample holds a few counts of this clonotype. V usage is TRBV6-1 and J usage is TRBJ1-6, with unresolved D. The germline CDR1 and CDR2 sequences are MNHNS and SASEGT. CDR3 size: 13 residues. V lost 7 bases to trimming and J lost 10 bases, with 14 bases between them. Written as DNA, the CDR3 is TGTGCCAGCACAAGGGCAGTTGGCTCACCCCTCCACTTT. Translating it yields CASTRAVGSPLHF.

This chain joins TRBV5-6 and TRBJ1-6; 7 nucleotides line up with TRBD1. The CDR3 is 14 residues long. Germline trimming cut 2 bases from V and 13 bases from J; bases unmatched to any gene: 9. From germline, CDR1 is SGHDT and CDR2 YYEEEE. The CDR3 here is CASSFGQESPPLHF. In DNA form, the CDR3 reads TGTGCCAGCAGCTTCGGACAGGAATCCCCTCCCCTCCACTTT.

The V gene is TRBV2, the J gene TRBJ2-2; the match to TRBD2 covers 10 bases. The CDR3 is made up of 20 amino acids. The germline gives CDR1 SNHLY, CDR2 FYNNEI. The junction had 10 bases not matched to a gene; V was cut back by 0 bases and J by 0 bases. This CDR3 is CASSEAASGGRQTNTGELFF. Here the CDR3 DNA reads TGTGCCAGCAGTGAAGCGGCTAGCGGGGGCCGACAAACGAACACCGGGGAGCTGTTTTTT.

The chain couples TRBV28 to TRBJ1-5; D is possibly TRBD1 (5 bases). V gave up 4 bases and J gave up 5 bases, with 12 bases separating them. The CDR3 sequence is 14 residues long. Germline assignment: CDR1 MDHEN and CDR2 SYDVKM. CDR3 coding DNA: TGTGCCAGCAGTTCCCCGGGACGGGATCAGCCCCAGCATTTT. As protein: CASSSPGRDQPQHF.

The chain couples TRBV10-2 to TRBJ1-4; D is possibly TRBD1 (6 bases). The CDR3 loop spans 18 amino acids. V shed 6 bases and J shed 2 bases, with 22 bases lying between them. Per the germline V gene, CDR1 is WSHSY and CDR2 is SAAADI. CDR3 protein: CASRESSTGTATNEKLFF. CDR3 coding DNA: TGCGCCAGCAGAGAAAGCAGCACAGGGACCGCGACTAATGAAAAACTGTTTTTT.

This clonotype was counted a few times. This chain uses TRBV15 with TRBJ2-3, with TRBD1 as a possible D gene (6 bases). The CDR3 is 13 amino acids. Trimming shortened V by 4 bases and J by 3 bases, and 8 bases separated the two germline ends. Germline V gives CDR1 LNHNV, CDR2 YYDKDF (reference sequence). This CDR3 is CATSKDRTDTQYF. In nucleotides, the CDR3 is TGTGCCACCAGCAAGGACAGAACAGATACGCAGTATTTT.

The rearrangement joins TRBV10-2 to TRBJ1-5; 8 bases align to TRBD1. This CDR3 comprises 15 residues. CDR1 is WSHSY, CDR2 SAAADI, per germline. With V trimmed by 5 bases and J by 5 bases, 8 bases remained unmatched. This CDR3 is CASSTRTGRDQPQHF. CDR3 nucleotide sequence: TGCGCCAGCAGTACGAGGACAGGGCGGGATCAGCCCCAGCATTTT.

V is TRBV5-1 and J is TRBJ1-6; the D is unclear. V lost 4 bases and J lost 5, with 10 bases in between. The CDR3 runs 14 residues. CDR1 and CDR2 from the germline V gene are SGHRS and YFSETQ. The CDR3 DNA follows: TGCGCCAGCAGCCCTTGGGTAGATAATTCACCCCTCCACTTT. This sequence encodes CASSPWVDNSPLHF.

In its sample, this clonotype was seen a few times. The rearrangement uses TRBV6-6 and TRBJ1-5; D ambiguous. The V gene lost 2 bases and the J gene lost 4 bases, with 12 bases spanning the gap. This CDR3 region has 15 residues. CDR1 MNHNY and CDR2 SVGAGI come from the germline V gene (reference sequence). Here the CDR3 reads CASSYPDGRNQPQHF. The DNA of the CDR3 is TGTGCCAGCAGTTACCCGGACGGCAGAAATCAGCCCCAGCATTTT.

This clonotype was seen a few times. The chain carries TRBV7-3 and TRBJ1-1; D possibly corresponds to TRBD1 (5 bases). V gave up 4 bases and J gave up 6 bases, with 15 bases separating them. Germline values: CDR1 SGHTA, CDR2 FQGTGA. The length of the CDR3 is 14 residues. CDR3 region: CASSSGAVGAEAFF. Written as DNA, the CDR3 is TGTGCCAGCAGCTCCGGGGCGGTGGGGGCTGAAGCTTTCTTT.

The V gene is TRBV20-1, the J gene TRBJ1-2; D is perhaps TRBD1 (5 bases). CDR1 and CDR2 from the germline V gene are DFQATT and SNEGSKA (reference sequence). The length of the CDR3 is 14 residues. The V end lost 1 base, the J end lost 1 base, and 10 bases lay between the germline ends. CDR3 DNA sequence: TGCAGTGCTAGAGGGGACGGCAGTAACTATGGCTACACCTTC. Translated: CSARGDGSNYGYTF.

The chain couples TRBV14 to TRBJ2-1; tentatively, D is TRBD2 (7 bases). In germline, CDR1 is SGHDN, CDR2 FVKESK. The CDR3 is 19 amino acids. V shed 0 bases and J shed 5 bases, with 23 bases lying between them. CDR3 region: CASSQDPPFRGAYDNEQFF. The CDR3 region has the DNA TGTGCCAGCAGCCAAGATCCGCCTTTTCGGGGGGCTTACGACAATGAGCAGTTCTTC.

This clonotype appeared a single time. The chain combines TRBV3-1 with TRBJ2-2; D perhaps matches TRBD2 (6 bases). V was clipped by 4 bases and J by 2 bases, with 14 bases between them. The CDR3 contains 16 residues. Germline V CDR1 and CDR2: LGHDT, YNNKEL (reference sequence). CDR3 amino acids: CASSRYGGENTGELFF. As DNA, the CDR3 is TGTGCCAGCAGCCGGTACGGGGGAGAAAACACCGGGGAGCTGTTTTTT.

CDR3 sequence: CASSYSWDEQFF. The CDR3 region has the DNA TGTGCCAGCAGTTACTCATGGGATGAGCAGTTCTTC. J is TRBJ2-1 and V is TRBV6-2 or TRBV6-3; the D is unclear. CDR1 and CDR2 from the germline V gene are MNHEY and SVGEGT. Deletions cut 0 bases from V and 8 bases from J, with 5 bases between. This CDR3 is built from 12 residues.

For this clonotype: Germline and junction disagree at one end, which may indicate a read error. The chain employs TRBV4-1 and TRBJ1-2, with D possibly being TRBD1 (6 bases). The CDR3 covers 14 residues. Germline CDR1 and CDR2: MGHRA and YSYEKL. The CDR3 DNA sequence: TGCTCCAGCAGCCAAGGGGGGGGACGTTCTGGCTACACCTTC. It yields the protein CSSSQGGGRSGYTF.

Regarding this clonotype: A much larger clone differs by one base, so this may be a read error. CDR3 in DNA: TGTGCCAGCAGTTCTGGCAGCATCAAGCAGCCCCAGCATTTT. This sequence encodes CASSSGSIKQPQHF. The chain combines TRBV12-3 or TRBV12-4 with TRBJ1-5; D unresolved. Trimming stripped 4 bases from V and 7 bases from J, with 14 bases between. This CDR3 is built from 14 residues.

The chain has TRBV5-6 and TRBJ2-5; 9 nucleotides line up with TRBD2. Germline-derived CDR1 and CDR2 are SGHDT and YYEEEE. The ends lost 0 bases at V and 1 base at J; junction bases unmatched: 4. The CDR3 is 16 residues long. The CDR3 spells CASSLGSGGIQETQYF. CDR3 bases: TGTGCCAGCAGCTTGGGGAGCGGGGGGATCCAAGAGACCCAGTACTTC.

The J gene is TRBJ2-1, the V gene TRBV11-2; the match to TRBD1 covers 8 bases. Looked up from germline, CDR1 is SGHAT and CDR2 is FQNNGV. V gave up 6 bases and J gave up 6 bases; unmatched junction bases: 4. This CDR3 comprises 13 residues. The CDR3 protein is CASRLGQGNEQFF. CDR3 coding DNA: TGTGCCAGCAGGCTAGGACAGGGCAATGAGCAGTTCTTC.

Concerning this clonotype: Compared with germline, one end of the junction differs, possibly owing to a read error. The genes are TRBV4-3 and TRBJ1-1, with no clear D. This CDR3 spans 15 amino acids. CDR1 is LGHNA, CDR2 YSLEER, per germline. CDR3 amino acids: CASRQERTGNTEAFF. DNA of the CDR3: TGCGCCAGCCGCCAAGAACGGACGGGGAACACTGAAGCTTTCTTT.

The chain employs TRBV5-6 and TRBJ1-2; perhaps TRBD1 as D (5 bases). Trimming left V 2 bases short and J 8 bases short, with 13 bases between. CDR3 length: 13 amino acids. From germline, CDR1 is SGHDT and CDR2 YYEEEE. The CDR3 region has the DNA TGTGCCAGCAGCTTAGGGGATTTCGGAGGCTACACCTTC. Protein: CASSLGDFGGYTF.

The CDR3 is CASSFLGSFRGGIPSYNEQFF. For the CDR3, the DNA is TGTGCCAGCAGCTTCCTAGGGTCTTTCCGGGGGGGTATTCCCTCCTACAATGAGCAGTTCTTC. The V call is TRBV7-2, the J call TRBJ2-1; 8 nucleotides match TRBD2. The germline gives CDR1 SGHTA, CDR2 FQGNSA. The CDR3 has 21 residues. V trimming: 3 bases; J trimming: 0 bases; junction bases outside the gene matches: 19.

The V and J genes are TRBV15 and TRBJ2-3, with D possibly TRBD2 on 6 matching bases. The CDR3 contains 15 residues. Germline values: CDR1 LNHNV, CDR2 YYDKDF (reference sequence). With 8 bases removed from V and 2 bases from J, the gap between germline ends came to 17 bases. CDR3 bases: TGTGCCACCGCACCCGCGGGGCTCCACACAGATACGCAGTATTTT. Residues: CATAPAGLHTDTQYF.